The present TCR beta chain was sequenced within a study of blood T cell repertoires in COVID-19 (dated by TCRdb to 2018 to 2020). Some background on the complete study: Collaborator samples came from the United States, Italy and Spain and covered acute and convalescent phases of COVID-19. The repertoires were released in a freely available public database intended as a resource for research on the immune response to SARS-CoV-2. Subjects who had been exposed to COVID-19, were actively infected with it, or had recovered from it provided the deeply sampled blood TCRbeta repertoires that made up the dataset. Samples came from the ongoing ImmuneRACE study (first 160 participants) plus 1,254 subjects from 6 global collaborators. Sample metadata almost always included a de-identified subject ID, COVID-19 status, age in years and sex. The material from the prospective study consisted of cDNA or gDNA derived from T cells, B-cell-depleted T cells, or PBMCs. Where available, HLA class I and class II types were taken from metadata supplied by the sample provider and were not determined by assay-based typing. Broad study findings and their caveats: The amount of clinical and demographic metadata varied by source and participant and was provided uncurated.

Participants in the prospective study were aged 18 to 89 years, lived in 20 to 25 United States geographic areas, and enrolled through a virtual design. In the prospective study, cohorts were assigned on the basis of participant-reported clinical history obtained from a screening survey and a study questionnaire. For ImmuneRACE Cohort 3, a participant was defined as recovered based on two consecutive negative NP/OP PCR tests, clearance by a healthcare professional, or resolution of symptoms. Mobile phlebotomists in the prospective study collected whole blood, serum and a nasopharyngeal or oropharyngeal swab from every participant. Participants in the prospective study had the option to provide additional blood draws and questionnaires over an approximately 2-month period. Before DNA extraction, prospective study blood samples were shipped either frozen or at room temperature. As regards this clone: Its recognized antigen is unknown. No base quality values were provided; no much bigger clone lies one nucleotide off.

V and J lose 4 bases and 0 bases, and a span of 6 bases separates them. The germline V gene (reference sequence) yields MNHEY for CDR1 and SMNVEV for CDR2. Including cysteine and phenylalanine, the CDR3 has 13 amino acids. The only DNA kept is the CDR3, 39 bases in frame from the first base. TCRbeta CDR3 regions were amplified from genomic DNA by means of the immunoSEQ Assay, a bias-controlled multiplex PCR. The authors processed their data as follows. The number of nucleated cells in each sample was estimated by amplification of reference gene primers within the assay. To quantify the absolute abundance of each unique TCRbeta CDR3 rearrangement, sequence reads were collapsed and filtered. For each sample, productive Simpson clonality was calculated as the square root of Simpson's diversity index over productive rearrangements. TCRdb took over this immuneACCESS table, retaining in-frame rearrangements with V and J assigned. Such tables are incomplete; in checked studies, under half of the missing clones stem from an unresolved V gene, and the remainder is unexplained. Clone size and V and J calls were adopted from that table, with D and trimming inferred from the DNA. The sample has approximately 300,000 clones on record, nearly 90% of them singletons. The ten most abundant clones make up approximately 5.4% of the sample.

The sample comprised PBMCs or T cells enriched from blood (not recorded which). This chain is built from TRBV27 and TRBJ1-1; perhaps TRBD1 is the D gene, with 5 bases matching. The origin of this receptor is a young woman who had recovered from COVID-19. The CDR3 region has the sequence CASSSQVNTEAFF. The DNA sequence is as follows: TGTGCCAGCAGTTCACAGGTGAACACTGAAGCTTTCTTT.